This T cell receptor (beta chain) was identified during a study of Graves' ophthalmopathy and Graves' hyperthyroidism. This clonotype showed up many times. Every ophthalmopathy donor presented moderate-to-severe activity, CAS ≥3, NOSPECS ≥4 and duration under 3 months. Other autoimmune diseases, uncontrolled infections, pregnancy or lactation excluded patients from enrollment. Each diagnosis was determined on the basis of clinical symptoms, serum thyroxine, TRAb, thyroid ultrasound and orbital computed tomography. CDR1 and CDR2 from the germline V gene are WNHNN and SYGVQD (reference sequence). Between the trimmed V and J ends, which lost 8 bases and 5 bases, there was a span of 15 bases. There are 14 residues in the CDR3. Using RNA transcripts, the TCR beta CDR3 regions were amplified. HTBI primers primed a first-round RT-PCR, and a second-round multiplex PCR followed. TCRdb recomputed calls from the multiplex PCR reads with MiXCR, one row per CDR3 protein. The sample consists of some 400,000 distinct CDR3 sequences, 15% to 20% of them appearing once.

The chain couples TRBV10-1 to TRBJ2-2, with D perhaps matching TRBD1 (6 bases). The source material was peripheral blood. The clonotype originates from a woman aged 18 to 35 with Graves' ophthalmopathy. CDR3 in DNA: TGCGCCAGCGGGGAGACAGGTCCGACCGGGGAGCTGTTTTTT. Amino acid sequence: CASGETGPTGELFF.